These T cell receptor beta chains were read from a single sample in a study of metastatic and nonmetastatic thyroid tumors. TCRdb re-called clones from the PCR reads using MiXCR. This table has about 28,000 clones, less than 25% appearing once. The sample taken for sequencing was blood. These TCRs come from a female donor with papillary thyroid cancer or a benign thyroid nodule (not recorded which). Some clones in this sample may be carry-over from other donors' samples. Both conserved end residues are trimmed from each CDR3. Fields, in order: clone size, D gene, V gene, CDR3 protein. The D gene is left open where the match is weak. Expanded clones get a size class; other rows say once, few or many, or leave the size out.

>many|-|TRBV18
ASSPEHANYGYT
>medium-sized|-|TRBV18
ASSPPPGGNEQY
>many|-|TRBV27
ASSLYSGNTIY
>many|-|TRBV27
ASSPYQGDGYT
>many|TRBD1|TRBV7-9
ASSLAPGRQGLGTYEQY
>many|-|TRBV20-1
SATLGRPGNEQF
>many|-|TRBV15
ATSRRIGRNEQF
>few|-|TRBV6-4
ASSDSALSQETQY
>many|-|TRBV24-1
ATSDSDRLAEAF
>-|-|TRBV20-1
SARTCFASEQD
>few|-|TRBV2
ASIRDFGSTDTQY
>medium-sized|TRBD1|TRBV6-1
ASRSTGGVANYGYT
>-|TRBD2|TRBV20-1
SARGTSGRLDEQF
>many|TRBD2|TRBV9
ASSVATSARTDTQY
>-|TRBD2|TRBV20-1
SARGGAPIAGTQETQY
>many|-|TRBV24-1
ATSVSGYNEQF
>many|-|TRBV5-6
ASGLTTYEQY
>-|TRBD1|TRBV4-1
ASSLGGQASTEAF
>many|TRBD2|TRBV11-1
ASSLVPLTSGRGETQY
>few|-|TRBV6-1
ASSQGLGNHPQH
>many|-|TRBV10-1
ASSVNTDAGELF
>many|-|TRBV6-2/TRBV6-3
ASMTHTDTQY
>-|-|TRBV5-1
ASSGSSYNEQF
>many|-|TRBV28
ASSLFVGTDTQY
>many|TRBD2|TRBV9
ASRGGMNTGELF
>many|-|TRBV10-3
AISEVSSQETQY
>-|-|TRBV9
ASSVGGAVNTEAF
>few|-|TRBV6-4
ASSDKAETYTDTQY
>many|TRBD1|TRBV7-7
ASSLGRQGWNQPQH
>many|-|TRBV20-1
SARPHTLPSTGIYGYT
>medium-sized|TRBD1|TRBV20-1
SARDMADRVSPLH
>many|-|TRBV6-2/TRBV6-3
ASSSRSYNEQF
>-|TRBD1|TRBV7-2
ASSLAQGGSIEAF
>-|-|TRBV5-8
ASSSKMGGEQY
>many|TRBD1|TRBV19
ASKIGTGSYNEQF
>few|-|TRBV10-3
AIRGTHGQGINYGYT
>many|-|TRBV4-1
ASSQDKSRSSYNEQF
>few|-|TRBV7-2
ASSLMGLGYT
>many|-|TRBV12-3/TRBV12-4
ASSPGQKMNTEAF
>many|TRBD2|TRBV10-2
ASRPGLAGHQTFYEQY
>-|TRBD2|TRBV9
ASSWGGVTGELF
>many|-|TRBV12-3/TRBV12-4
ASSLGGNTEAF
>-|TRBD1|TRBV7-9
ASSRAQGLEQY
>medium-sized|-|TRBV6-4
ASSQGAWDNSPLH
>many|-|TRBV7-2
ASSSDFSGNTIY
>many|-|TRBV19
ASSIRNRFRAPRKEAF
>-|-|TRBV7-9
ASSTDIGDGYT
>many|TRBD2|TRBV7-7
ASSRLAGQETQY
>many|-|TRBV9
ASSVTGTINYNEQF
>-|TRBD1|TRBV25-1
ASSEWGTGAF
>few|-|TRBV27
ASSCSGSYEQY
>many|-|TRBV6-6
ASSSPGGQGSTDTQY